This T cell receptor (beta chain) was identified during a study of blood T cell repertoires in COVID-19. On the study more broadly: The cDNA or gDNA used as material had been derived from T cells, B-cell-depleted T cells, or PBMCs.

Here immunoSEQ multiplex PCR was the method, and the copy in TCRdb shows in-frame clones only, minus some. The table lists 180,000 or so clones, approximately 84% of them singletons. All enrollees were about 18 to 95 years old and from around 25 US areas. The CDR3 is 13 residues long. V shed 5 bases and J shed 5 bases, with 11 bases lying between them. The germline gives CDR1 KGHDR, CDR2 SFDVKD. This sequence originates from a human donor with acute COVID-19. The donor label of this sample is uncertain. The chain uses TRBV24-1 and TRBJ2-5; tentative D call: TRBD2 (5 bases). Sequencing was carried out using PBMCs or T cells enriched from blood (not recorded which). The CDR3 sequence: CATSAGLRETQYF. CDR3 DNA sequence: TGTGCCACCAGTGCCGGACTGAGGGAGACCCAGTACTTC.